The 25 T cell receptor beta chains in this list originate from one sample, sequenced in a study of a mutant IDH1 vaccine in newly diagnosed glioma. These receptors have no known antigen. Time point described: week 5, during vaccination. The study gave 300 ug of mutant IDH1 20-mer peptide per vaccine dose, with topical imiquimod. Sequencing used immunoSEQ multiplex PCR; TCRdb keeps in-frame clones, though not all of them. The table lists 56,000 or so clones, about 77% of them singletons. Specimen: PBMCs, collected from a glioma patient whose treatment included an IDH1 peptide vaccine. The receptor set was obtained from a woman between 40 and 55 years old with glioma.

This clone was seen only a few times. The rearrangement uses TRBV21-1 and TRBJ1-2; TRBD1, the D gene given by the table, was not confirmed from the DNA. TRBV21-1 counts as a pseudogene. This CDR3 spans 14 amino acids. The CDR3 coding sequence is TGTGCCAGTAATACTGGACAGGGGGCGGTTGGCTACACCTTC. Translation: CASNTGQGAVGYTF.

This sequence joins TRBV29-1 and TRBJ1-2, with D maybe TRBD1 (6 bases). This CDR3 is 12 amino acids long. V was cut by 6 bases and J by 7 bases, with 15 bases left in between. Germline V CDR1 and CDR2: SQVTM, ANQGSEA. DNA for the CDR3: TGCAGCGTGCAGGGGAGAGGTGGTGGCTACACCTTC. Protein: CSVQGRGGGYTF.

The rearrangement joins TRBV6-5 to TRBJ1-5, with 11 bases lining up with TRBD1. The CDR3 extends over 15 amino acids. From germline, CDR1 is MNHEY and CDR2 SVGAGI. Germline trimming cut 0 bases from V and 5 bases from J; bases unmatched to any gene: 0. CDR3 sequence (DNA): TGTGCCAGCAGTTACTCGGGACAGGGGGATCAGCCCCAGCATTTT. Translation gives CASSYSGQGDQPQHF.

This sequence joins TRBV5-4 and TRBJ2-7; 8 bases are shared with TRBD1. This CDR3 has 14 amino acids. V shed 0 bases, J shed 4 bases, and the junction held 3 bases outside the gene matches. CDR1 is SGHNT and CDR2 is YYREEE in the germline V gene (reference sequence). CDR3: CASSLGTGLYEQYF. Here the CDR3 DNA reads TGTGCCAGCAGCTTGGGGACAGGGCTGTACGAGCAGTACTTC.

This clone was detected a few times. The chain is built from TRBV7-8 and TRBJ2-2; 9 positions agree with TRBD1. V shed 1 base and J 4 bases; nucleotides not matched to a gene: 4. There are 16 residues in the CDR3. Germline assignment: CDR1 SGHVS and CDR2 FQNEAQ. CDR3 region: CASSLGGTGFTGELFF. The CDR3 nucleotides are TGTGCCAGCAGCTTAGGAGGGACAGGGTTCACCGGGGAGCTGTTTTTT.

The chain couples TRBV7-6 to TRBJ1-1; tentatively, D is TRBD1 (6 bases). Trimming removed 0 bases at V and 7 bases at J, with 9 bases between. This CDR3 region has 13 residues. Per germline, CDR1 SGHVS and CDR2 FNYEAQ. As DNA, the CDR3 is TGTGCCAGCAGCTTAGCAGGCAGGGGTGAAGCTTTCTTT. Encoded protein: CASSLAGRGEAFF. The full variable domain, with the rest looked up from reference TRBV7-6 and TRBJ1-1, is GAGVSQSPRYKVTKRGQDVALRCDPISGHVSLYWYRQALGQGPEFLTYFNYEAQQDKSGLPNDRFSAERPEGSISTLTIQRTEQRDSAMYRCASSLAGRGEAFFGQGTRLTVV.

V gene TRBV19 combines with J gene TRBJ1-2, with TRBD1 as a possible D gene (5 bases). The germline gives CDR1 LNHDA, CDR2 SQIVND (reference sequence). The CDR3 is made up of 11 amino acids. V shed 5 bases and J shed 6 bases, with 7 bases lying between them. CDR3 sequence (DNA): TGTGCCAGTAGTCCAGGGAATGGCTACACCTTC. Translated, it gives CASSPGNGYTF.

CDR3 sequence: CASSLDRFSGNTIYF. CDR3 nucleotide sequence: TGTGCCAGCAGTCTCGACAGGTTCTCTGGAAACACCATATATTTT. The V and J genes are TRBV27 and TRBJ1-3, with D maybe TRBD1 (6 bases). CDR1 is MNHEY, CDR2 SMNVEV, per germline (reference sequence). V was shortened by 5 bases and J by 0 bases, with 11 bases between the two germline ends. The CDR3 consists of 15 residues.

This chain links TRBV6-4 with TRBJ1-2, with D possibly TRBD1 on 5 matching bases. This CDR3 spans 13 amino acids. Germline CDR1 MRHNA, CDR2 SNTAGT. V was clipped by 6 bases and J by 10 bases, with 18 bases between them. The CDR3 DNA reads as TGTGCCAGCAGCGCTGAACCGGGACTCAACTACACCTTC. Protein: CASSAEPGLNYTF.

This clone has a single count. CDR3 residues: CATTDNYGYTF. The DNA for the CDR3 is TGTGCCACAACAGACAACTATGGCTACACCTTC. V gene TRBV6-5 combines with J gene TRBJ1-2; D ambiguous. The germline CDR1 and CDR2 sequences are MNHEY and SVGAGI. Trimming took off 10 bases at V and 2 bases at J, with 8 bases between the two ends. The CDR3 loop spans 11 amino acids.

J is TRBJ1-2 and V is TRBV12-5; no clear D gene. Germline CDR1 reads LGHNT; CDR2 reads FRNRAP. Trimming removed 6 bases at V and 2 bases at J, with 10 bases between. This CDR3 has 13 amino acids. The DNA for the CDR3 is TGTGCTAGTGGCCCGGATGGAAACTATGGCTACACCTTC. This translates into CASGPDGNYGYTF.

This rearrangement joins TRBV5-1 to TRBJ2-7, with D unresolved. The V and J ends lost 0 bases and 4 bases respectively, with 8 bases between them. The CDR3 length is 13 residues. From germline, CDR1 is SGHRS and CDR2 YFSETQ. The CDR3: CASSLVQDYEQYF. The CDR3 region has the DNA TGCGCCAGCAGCTTGGTTCAGGATTACGAGCAGTACTTC.

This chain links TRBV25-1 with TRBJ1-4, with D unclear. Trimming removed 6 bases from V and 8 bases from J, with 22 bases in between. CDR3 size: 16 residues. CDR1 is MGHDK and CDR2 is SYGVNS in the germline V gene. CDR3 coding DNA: TGTGCCAGCAGCTCCCCCGGCTCAGAATTGGGAGAAAAACTGTTTTTT. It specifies CASSSPGSELGEKLFF.

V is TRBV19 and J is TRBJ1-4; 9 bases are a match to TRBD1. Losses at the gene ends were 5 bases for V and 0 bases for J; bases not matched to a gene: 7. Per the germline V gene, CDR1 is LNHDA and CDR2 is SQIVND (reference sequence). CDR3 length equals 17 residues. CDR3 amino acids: CASSWRGQGATNEKLFF. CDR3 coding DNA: TGTGCCAGTAGTTGGCGGGGACAGGGTGCAACTAATGAAAAACTGTTTTTT.

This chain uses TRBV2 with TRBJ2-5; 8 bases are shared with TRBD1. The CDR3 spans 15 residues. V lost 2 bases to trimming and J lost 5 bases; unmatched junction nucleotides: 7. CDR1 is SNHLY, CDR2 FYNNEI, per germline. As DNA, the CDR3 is TGTGCCAGCAGTGAATTGCAGGGGGCTGGGGAGACCCAGTACTTC. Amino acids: CASSELQGAGETQYF.

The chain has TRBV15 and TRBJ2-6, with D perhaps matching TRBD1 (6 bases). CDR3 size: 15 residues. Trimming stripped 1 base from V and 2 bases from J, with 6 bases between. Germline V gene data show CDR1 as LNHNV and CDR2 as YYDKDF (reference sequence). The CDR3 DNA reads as TGTGCCACCAGCAGAGCAGGGGCTGGGGCCAACGTCCTGACTTTC. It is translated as CATSRAGAGANVLTF.

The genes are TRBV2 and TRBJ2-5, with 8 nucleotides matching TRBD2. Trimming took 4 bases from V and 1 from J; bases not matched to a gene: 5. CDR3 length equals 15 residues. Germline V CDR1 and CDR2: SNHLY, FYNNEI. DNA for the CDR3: TGTGCCAGCAGTGCCATTAGCGGGACCCAAGAGACCCAGTACTTC. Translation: CASSAISGTQETQYF.

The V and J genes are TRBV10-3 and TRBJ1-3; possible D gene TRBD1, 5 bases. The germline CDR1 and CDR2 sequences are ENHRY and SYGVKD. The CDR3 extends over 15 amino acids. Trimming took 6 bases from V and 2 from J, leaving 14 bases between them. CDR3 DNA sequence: TGTGCCATCAGCGAGAGTCGGGACCCTGGAAACACCATATATTTT. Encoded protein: CAISESRDPGNTIYF.

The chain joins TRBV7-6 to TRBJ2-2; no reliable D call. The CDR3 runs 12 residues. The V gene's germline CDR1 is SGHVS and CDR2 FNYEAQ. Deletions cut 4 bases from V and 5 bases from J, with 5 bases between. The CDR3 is CASSSTTGELFF. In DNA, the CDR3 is TGTGCCAGCAGCTCGACAACCGGGGAGCTGTTTTTT.

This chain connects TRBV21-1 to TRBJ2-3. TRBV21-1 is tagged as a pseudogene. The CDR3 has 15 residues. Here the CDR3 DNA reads TGTGCCAGCAGCATAGAGGATTGGACCACAGATACGCAGTATTTT. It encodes CASSIEDWTTDTQYF.

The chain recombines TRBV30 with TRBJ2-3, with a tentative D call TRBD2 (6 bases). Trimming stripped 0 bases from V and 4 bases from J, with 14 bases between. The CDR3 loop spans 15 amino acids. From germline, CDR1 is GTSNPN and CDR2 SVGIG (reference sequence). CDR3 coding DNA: TGTGCCTGGAGTGTAGCGTCTACGGGGGCAGATACGCAGTATTTT. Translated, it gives CAWSVASTGADTQYF.

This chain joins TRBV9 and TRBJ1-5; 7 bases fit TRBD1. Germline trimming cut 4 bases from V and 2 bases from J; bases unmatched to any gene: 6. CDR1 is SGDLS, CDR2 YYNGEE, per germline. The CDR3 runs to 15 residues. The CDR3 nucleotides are TGTGCCAGCAGCCCTACAGGGGTGGGCAATCAGCCCCAGCATTTT. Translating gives CASSPTGVGNQPQHF.

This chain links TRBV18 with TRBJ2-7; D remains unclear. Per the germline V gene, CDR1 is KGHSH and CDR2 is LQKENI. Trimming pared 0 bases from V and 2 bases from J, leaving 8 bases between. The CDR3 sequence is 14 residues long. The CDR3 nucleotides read TGTGCCAGCTCACCACCGTCAGAGACCTACGAGCAGTACTTC. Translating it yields CASSPPSETYEQYF.

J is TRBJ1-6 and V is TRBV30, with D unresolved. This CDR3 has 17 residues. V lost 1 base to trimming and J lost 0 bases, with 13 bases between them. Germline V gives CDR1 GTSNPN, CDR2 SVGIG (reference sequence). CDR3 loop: CAWSALTASSYNSPLHF. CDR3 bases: TGTGCCTGGAGTGCGTTGACGGCTAGCTCCTATAATTCACCCCTCCACTTT.

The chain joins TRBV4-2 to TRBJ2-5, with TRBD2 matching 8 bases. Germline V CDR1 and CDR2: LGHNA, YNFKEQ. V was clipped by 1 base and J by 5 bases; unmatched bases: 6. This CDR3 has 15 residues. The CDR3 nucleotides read TGTGCCAGCAGCCAAGGGAGCGGGGGAGGGGAGACCCAGTACTTC. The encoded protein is CASSQGSGGGETQYF.